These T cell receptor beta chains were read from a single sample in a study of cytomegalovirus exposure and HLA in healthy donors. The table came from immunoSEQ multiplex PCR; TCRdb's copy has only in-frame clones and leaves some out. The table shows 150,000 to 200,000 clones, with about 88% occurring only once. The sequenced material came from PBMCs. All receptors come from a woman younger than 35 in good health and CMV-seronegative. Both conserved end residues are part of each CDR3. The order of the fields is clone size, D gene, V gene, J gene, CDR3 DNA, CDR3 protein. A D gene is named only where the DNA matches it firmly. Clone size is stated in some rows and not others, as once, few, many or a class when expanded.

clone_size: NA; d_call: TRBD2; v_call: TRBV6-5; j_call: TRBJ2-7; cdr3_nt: TGTGCCAGCAGCTTCGGGGGGGCCTACGAGCAGTACTTC; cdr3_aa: CASSFGGAYEQYF
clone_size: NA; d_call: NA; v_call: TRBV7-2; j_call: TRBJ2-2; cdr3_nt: TGTGCCAGCAGCGGGCGTAGCACCGGGGAGCTGTTTTTT; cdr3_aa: CASSGRSTGELFF
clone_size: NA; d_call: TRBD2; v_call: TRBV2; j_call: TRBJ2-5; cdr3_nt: TGTGCCAGCAGTGAGGGTAGCGGGGGGATGCAGTACTTC; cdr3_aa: CASSEGSGGMQYF
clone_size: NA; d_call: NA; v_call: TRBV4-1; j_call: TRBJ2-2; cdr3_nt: TGCGCCAGCAGCCAAGACTCCCCCGGGGAGCTGTTTTTT; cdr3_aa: CASSQDSPGELFF
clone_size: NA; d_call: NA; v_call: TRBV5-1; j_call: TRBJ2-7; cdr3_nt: TGCGCCAGCAGCTTGGCCTATCGCGGTCTTACCTACGAGCAGTACTTC; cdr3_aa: CASSLAYRGLTYEQYF
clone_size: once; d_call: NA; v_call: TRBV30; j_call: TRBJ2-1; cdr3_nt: TGTGCCTGGAGTTCAACTTTCGGCGGTGAGCAGTTCTTC; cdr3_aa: CAWSSTFGGEQFF
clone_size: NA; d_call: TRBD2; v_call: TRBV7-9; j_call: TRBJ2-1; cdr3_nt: TGTTCCAGCAGCGATAGCGGGGGATACAATGAGCAGTTCTTC; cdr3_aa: CSSSDSGGYNEQFF
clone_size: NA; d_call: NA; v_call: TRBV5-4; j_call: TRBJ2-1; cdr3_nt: TGTGCCAGCAGTACTTTGGGACTTCTATCCTACAATGAGCAGTTCTTC; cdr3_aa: CASSTLGLLSYNEQFF
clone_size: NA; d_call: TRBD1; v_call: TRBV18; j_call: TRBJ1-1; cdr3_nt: TGTGCCAGCTCACCTAACAGGGGTTTGGACACTGAAGCTTTCTTT; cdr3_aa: CASSPNRGLDTEAFF
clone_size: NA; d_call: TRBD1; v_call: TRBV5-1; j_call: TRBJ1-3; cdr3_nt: TGCGCCAGCAGTCAACAGGGGGAAGGAAACACCATATATTTT; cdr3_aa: CASSQQGEGNTIYF
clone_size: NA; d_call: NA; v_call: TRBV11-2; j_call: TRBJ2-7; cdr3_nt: TGTGCCAGCAGCTTAGATGCGGGGAGCGAGCAGTACTTC; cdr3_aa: CASSLDAGSEQYF
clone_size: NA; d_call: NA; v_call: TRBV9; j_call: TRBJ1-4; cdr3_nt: TGTGCCAGCAGCCTCCCCTCGGGGGGCAATGAAAAACTGTTTTTT; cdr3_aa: CASSLPSGGNEKLFF
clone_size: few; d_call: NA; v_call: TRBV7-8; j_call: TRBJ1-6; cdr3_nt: TGTGCCAGCAGCTTAGCCCCCCGGGGGAGTATAGATTCACCCCTCCACTTT; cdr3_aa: CASSLAPRGSIDSPLHF
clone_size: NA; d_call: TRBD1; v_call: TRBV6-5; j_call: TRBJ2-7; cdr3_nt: TGTGCCAGCAGGGACAGGGGTTGGGGCCTTTACGAGCAGTACTTC; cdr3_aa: CASRDRGWGLYEQYF
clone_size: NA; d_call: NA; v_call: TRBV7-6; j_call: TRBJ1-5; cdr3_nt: TGTGCCAGCACCCCGGAGGCAGGGGCTAACAATCAGCCCCAGCATTTT; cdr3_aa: CASTPEAGANNQPQHF
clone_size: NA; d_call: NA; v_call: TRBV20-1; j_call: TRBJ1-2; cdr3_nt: TGCAGCCCCCGAGGGGGTGGCTACACCTTC; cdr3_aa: CSPRGGGYTF
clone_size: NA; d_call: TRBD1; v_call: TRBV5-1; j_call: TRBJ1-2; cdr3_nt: TGCGCCAGCAGCTACGGGACAGACACTAACTATGGCTACACCTTC; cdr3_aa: CASSYGTDTNYGYTF
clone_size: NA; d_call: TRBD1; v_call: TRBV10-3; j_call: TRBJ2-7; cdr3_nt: TGTGCCATCAAGACAGGGGGGCAATCCTACGAGCAGTACTTC; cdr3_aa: CAIKTGGQSYEQYF
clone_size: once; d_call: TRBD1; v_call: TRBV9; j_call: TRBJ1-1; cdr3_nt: TGTGCCAGCAGCACCACCGGGACAGGGAACACTGAAGCTTTCTTT; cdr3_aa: CASSTTGTGNTEAFF
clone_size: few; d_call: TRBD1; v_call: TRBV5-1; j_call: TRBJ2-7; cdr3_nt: TGCGCCAGCAGCTTGGGACAGGGGGCTTCCTACGAGCAGTACTTC; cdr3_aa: CASSLGQGASYEQYF
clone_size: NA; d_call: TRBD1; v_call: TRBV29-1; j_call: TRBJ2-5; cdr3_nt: TGCAGCGTGGAAGGGACAGCAGGCCAAGAGACCCAGTACTTC; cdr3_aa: CSVEGTAGQETQYF
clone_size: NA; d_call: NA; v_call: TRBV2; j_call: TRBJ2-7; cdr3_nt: TGTGCCAGCAGTGGACCCCTTAGCTCCTACGAGCAGTACTTC; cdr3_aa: CASSGPLSSYEQYF
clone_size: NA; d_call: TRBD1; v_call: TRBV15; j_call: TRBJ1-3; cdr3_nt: TGTGCCACCAGCAGAGATGGGACAGGGCTGAGCTCTGGAAACACCATATATTTT; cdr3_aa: CATSRDGTGLSSGNTIYF
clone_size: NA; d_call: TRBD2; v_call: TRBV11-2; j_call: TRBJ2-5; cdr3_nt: TGTGCCAGCAGCTTGGGGACTAGCGGGAGCCTGGGGGAGACCCAGTACTTC; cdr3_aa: CASSLGTSGSLGETQYF
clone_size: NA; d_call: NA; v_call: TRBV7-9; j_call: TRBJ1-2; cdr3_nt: TGTGCCAGCAGCTTAGCGCTAGGGGATAACTATGGCTACACCTTC; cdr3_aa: CASSLALGDNYGYTF
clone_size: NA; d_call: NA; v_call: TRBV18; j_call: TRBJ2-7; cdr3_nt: TGTGCCAGCTCACCACCGGGGCACGAGCAGTACTTC; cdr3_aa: CASSPPGHEQYF
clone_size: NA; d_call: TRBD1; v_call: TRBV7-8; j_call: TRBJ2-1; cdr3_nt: TGTGCCAGCAGCGCCCAGGACAGGGCCCAGCAGTTCTTC; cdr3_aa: CASSAQDRAQQFF
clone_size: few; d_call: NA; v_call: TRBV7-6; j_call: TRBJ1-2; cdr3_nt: TGTGCCAGCAGCTTAGTCGGGGGAATGGGGAACATCTATGGCTACACCTTC; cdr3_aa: CASSLVGGMGNIYGYTF
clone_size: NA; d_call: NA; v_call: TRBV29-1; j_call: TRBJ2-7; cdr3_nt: TGCAGCGTTGAATTGGACAGCCCCTACGAGCAGTACTTC; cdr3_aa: CSVELDSPYEQYF
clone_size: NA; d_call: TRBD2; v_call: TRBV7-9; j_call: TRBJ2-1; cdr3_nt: TGTGCCAGCAGCTTAGTATGGGGACTAGCGGGAGGGTACTACAATGAGCAGTTCTTC; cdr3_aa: CASSLVWGLAGGYYNEQFF
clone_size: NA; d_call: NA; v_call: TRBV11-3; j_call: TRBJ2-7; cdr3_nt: TGTGCCAGCAGCTTAGGGTCGACGGGGGCCTACGAGCAGTACTTC; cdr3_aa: CASSLGSTGAYEQYF
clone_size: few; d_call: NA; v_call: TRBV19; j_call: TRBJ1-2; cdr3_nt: TGTGCCAGTACCCCTCAAAGACTGGGGCGAAGAGGCTACACCTTC; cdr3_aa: CASTPQRLGRRGYTF
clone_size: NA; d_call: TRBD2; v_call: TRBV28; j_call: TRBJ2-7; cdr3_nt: TGTGCCAGCACTTCCGGGACTAGAGCCTACGAGCAGTACTTC; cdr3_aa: CASTSGTRAYEQYF
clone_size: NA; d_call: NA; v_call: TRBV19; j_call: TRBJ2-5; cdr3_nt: TGTGCCAGTAGTATGGGCCGGGGGCAAGAGACCCAGTACTTC; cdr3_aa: CASSMGRGQETQYF
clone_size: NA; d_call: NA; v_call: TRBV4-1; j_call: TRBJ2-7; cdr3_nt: TGCGCCAGCAGCCAAGATCTGGCGCAGGCCAGCGAGCAGTACTTC; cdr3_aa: CASSQDLAQASEQYF
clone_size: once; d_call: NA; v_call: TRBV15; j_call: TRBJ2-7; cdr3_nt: TGTGCCACCAGCAGTGACTTCGAGCAGTACTTC; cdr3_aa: CATSSDFEQYF
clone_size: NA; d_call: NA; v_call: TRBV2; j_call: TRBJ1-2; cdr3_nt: TGTGCCAGCAGTTGGGACACCTCTTATGGCTACACCTTC; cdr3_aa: CASSWDTSYGYTF
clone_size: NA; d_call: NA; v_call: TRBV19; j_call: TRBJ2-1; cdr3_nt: TGTGCCAGTAGTATAGATCGCACAGGGTTGGTCTTC; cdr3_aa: CASSIDRTGLVF
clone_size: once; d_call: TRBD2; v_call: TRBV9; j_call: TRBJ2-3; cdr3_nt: TGTGCCAGCAGCGGACTAGCGGGAGTTGGAGATACGCAGTATTTT; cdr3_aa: CASSGLAGVGDTQYF
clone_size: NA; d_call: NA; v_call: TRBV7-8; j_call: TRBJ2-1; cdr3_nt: TGTGCCAGCAGCTCCCCGCTATTCAATGAGCAGTTCTTC; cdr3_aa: CASSSPLFNEQFF
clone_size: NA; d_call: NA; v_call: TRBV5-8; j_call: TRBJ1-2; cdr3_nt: TGTGCCAGCAGCTTTTGGAGTTCTAACTATGGCTACACCTTC; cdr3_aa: CASSFWSSNYGYTF
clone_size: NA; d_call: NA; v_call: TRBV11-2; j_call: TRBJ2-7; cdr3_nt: TGTGCCAGCGCGGTACGGGGCTCCTACGAGCAGTACTTC; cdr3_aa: CASAVRGSYEQYF
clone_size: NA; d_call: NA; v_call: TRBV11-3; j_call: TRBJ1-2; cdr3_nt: TGTGCCAGCAGCATAGCAACAGGAGCAGCTAACTATGGCTACACCTTC; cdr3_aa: CASSIATGAANYGYTF
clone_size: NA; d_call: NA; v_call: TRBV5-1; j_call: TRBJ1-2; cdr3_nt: TGCGCCAGCAGCTTGACTGACTATGGCTACACCTTC; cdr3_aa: CASSLTDYGYTF
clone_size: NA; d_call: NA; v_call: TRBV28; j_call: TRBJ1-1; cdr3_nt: TGTGCCAGCAGTCTAGCGGGACGGTCGAGCGCTGAAGCTTTCTTT; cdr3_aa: CASSLAGRSSAEAFF
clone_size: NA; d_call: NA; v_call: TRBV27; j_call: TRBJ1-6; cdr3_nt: TGTGCCAGCAGGTCACAGGGTTCCTTCTATAATTCACCCCTCCACTTT; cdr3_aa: CASRSQGSFYNSPLHF
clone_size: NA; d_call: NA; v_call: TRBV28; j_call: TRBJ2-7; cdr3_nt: TGTGCCAGCAGTGCCGCAGGGGCCCTCTCCTACGAGCAGTACTTC; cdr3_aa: CASSAAGALSYEQYF
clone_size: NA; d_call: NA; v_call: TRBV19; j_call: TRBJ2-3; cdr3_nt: TGTGCCAGTCGTGTCCAGTATAGCACAGATACGCAGTATTTT; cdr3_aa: CASRVQYSTDTQYF
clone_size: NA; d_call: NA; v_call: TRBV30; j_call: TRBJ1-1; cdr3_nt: TGTGCCTGGACTTTCGCAGACATGAACACTGAAGCTTTCTTT; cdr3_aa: CAWTFADMNTEAFF
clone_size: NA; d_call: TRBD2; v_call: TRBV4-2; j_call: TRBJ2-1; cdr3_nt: TGTGCCAGCAGCCAAGATGCTACTAGCGGGGTTGATGAGCAGTTCTTC; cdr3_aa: CASSQDATSGVDEQFF
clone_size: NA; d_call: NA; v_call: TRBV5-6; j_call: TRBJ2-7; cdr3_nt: TGTGCCAGCAGCTCGGACTTTTCCTACGAGCAGTACTTC; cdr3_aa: CASSSDFSYEQYF